This is a list of T cell receptor beta chains from one sample in a study of CD4 and CD8 cells across lung adenocarcinoma regions. TCRdb re-called the PCR reads with MiXCR, one entry per CDR3 protein. The table lists 4,500 to 6,000 distinct CDR3 sequences, just under 60% of them singletons. The sequenced sample was CD4+ T cells from the center of a lung tumor. The receptors were gathered from a male donor with lung adenocarcinoma. The CD4 and CD8 labels of this study may be unreliable. CDR3s include the opening cysteine and the closing phenylalanine or tryptophan. A D gene is named only where the DNA matches it firmly. Clone size is not always given. Where it is, it says once, few, many or a class for expanded clones.

j_gene | abundance | d_gene | v_gene | CDR3nt | CDR3aa
TRBJ2-3 | - | - | TRBV6-1 | TGTGCGGGCAGTGGGGGGGCTGGCCAAGAGACGCAGTATTTT | CAGSGGAGQETQYF
TRBJ2-1 | - | - | TRBV3-1 | TGTGCCAGCAGCCAAGATGGGGCCCGTGAGCAGTTCTTC | CASSQDGAREQFF
TRBJ1-2 | few | - | TRBV20-1 | TGCAGTGCTCCGGGCCTTGGCTCCTATGGCTACACCTTC | CSAPGLGSYGYTF
TRBJ1-4 | - | - | TRBV12-3/TRBV12-4 | TGTGCCAGCAGTTTCGGCCTGGTTGGTGAAAAACTGTTTTTT | CASSFGLVGEKLFF
TRBJ2-1 | - | TRBD2 | TRBV6-1 | TGTGCCAGCAGTGAAGTTTTCGTTGGGCCTAGCGGACTAAATGAGCAGTTCTTC | CASSEVFVGPSGLNEQFF
TRBJ2-6 | - | TRBD1 | TRBV4-1 | TGCGCCAGCAGCCAAGATCTGGGACAGGGATTTTCTGGGGCCAACGTCCTGACTTTC | CASSQDLGQGFSGANVLTF
TRBJ2-1 | - | TRBD2 | TRBV6-1 | TGTGCCAGCAGCGAAGCACTAGCGGGGATCAATGAGCAGTTCTTC | CASSEALAGINEQFF
TRBJ2-2 | - | TRBD2 | TRBV7-2 | TGTGCCAGCCGCCGGGCTAGCGGGAGTTTGGGGGAGCTGTTTTTT | CASRRASGSLGELFF
TRBJ2-7 | - | TRBD1 | TRBV6-1 | TGTGCCAGCTCGAGTAGGGACAGCGGTTTCCTTTACTTC | CASSSRDSGFLYF
TRBJ2-7 | medium-sized | TRBD2 | TRBV6-1 | TGTGCCAGCAGTGGACTAGCGGGAGGGAGCCCCTACGAGCAGTACTTC | CASSGLAGGSPYEQYF
TRBJ2-3 | - | - | TRBV6-5 | TGTGCCAGCATTTGGGCCGTGAACACCGAGGAGCAGTATTTT | CASIWAVNTEEQYF
TRBJ2-3 | - | - | TRBV5-1 | TGCGCCGGCAGGGCGGTGTGGGCCAAAAACACGCAGTATTTT | CAGRAVWAKNTQYF
TRBJ2-1 | once | - | TRBV6-5 | TGTGCCAGCAGTTGGAGCTCCTACAATGAGCAGTTCTTC | CASSWSSYNEQFF
TRBJ2-3 | - | TRBD2 | TRBV4-3 | TGCGCCAGGGGGTCCGGGACTAGCGACCCAGATACGCAGTATTTT | CARGSGTSDPDTQYF
TRBJ2-4 | - | TRBD2 | TRBV24-1 | TGTGCCACCAGTGACCCCCTTTGGTCGGGGGGGTGGAGCAAAAACACGCAGTACTTC | CATSDPLWSGGWSKNTQYF
TRBJ2-1 | - | - | TRBV6-1 | TGTGCCAGCAGTAGTGGAAACAGCAATTACCTTGGGAATGAGCAGTTCTTC | CASSSGNSNYLGNEQFF
TRBJ2-5 | - | TRBD2 | TRBV6-1 | TGTACCAGCGGGAGGACTAGCGGGAGGGAGACCCAGTACTTC | CTSGRTSGRETQYF
TRBJ2-7 | - | TRBD2 | TRBV6-5 | TGTGCCAGCAGTCACCAGGCGGGGGGGGGCAGTGACCAAGAGACGCAGTACTTC | CASSHQAGGGSDQETQYF
TRBJ2-1 | - | - | TRBV6-1 | TGTGCCAGCAGTGAAATAAGCGGATCCCTTCCCGGGAAGAATGAGCAGTTCTTC | CASSEISGSLPGKNEQFF
TRBJ2-7 | - | TRBD2 | TRBV6-1 | TGTGCCAGCAGAGGACTAGCGGGAGAATTCACGTACGAGCAGTACTTC | CASRGLAGEFTYEQYF
TRBJ2-4 | - | - | TRBV6-1 | TGTGGCAGCAGGGGAGGGCGAGGCAAAAACACGCAGTACTTC | CGSRGGRGKNTQYF
TRBJ2-3 | - | - | TRBV6-1 | TGTGGCAGGGGTCTTGGGGGGAGGGGCCCAGATACGCAGTATTTC | CGRGLGGRGPDTQYF
TRBJ2-7 | - | - | TRBV6-5 | TGTGCCAGCAGTAACTACGAGCAGTACTTC | CASSNYEQYF
TRBJ2-5 | - | - | TRBV3-1 | TGTGCCAGCAGCCAAGCGTCCAGGGGCAGAGAGACCCAGTACTTC | CASSQASRGRETQYF
TRBJ1-1 | - | TRBD1 | TRBV30 | TGTGCCTGGGGCGGACAGGTCGCCGGGACTGAAGCTTCCTTC | CAWGGQVAGTEASF
TRBJ2-5 | - | - | TRBV6-1 | TGTGCCAGCAGCTTCGGGTCGGAGGAGACCCAGTACTTC | CASSFGSEETQYF
TRBJ2-6 | few | - | TRBV11-3 | TGTGCCAGCAGCTCCCTCGGCCCCTCTGGGGCCAACGTCCTGACTTTC | CASSSLGPSGANVLTF
TRBJ2-1 | few | - | TRBV6-1 | TGTGCCAGCAGTGAATTTGGTGAGCAGTTCTTC | CASSEFGEQFF
TRBJ2-7 | once | - | TRBV6-1 | TGTGCCAGGGGGCTCGGAGCCAAAGGTACGCAGTACTTC | CARGLGAKGTQYF
TRBJ2-2 | - | - | TRBV4-1 | TGCGCCAGCAGCCAAGCATCATGGAGCACCGGGGAGCTGTTTTTT | CASSQASWSTGELFF
TRBJ1-5 | large | TRBD1 | TRBV4-2 | TGTGCCAGCAGCCAAGAGGATGGACAGGCGAATCAGCCCCAGCATTTT | CASSQEDGQANQPQHF
TRBJ1-1 | large | TRBD1 | TRBV6-1 | TGTGCCAGCAACAGGGGTTTTGACACTGAAGCTTTCTTT | CASNRGFDTEAFF
TRBJ2-5 | few | - | TRBV6-5 | TGTGCCAGCAGTTACGGGATTGGGGGCCAAGAGACCCAGTACTTC | CASSYGIGGQETQYF
TRBJ2-1 | - | TRBD2 | TRBV6-1 | TGTGCCAGCAGTCCCACTAGCGGGAGGTTTAATGAGCAGTTCTTC | CASSPTSGRFNEQFF
TRBJ2-4 | - | - | TRBV27 | TGTGCCAGCAGTCGGCGGTCTTCCACAAACACGCAGTATTTC | CASSRRSSTNTQYF
TRBJ2-7 | - | - | TRBV7-7 | TGTGCTAGGGGCTTAGGGGGGGGTGCCCCGGATACGCAGTACTTC | CARGLGGGAPDTQYF
TRBJ2-5 | few | - | TRBV7-3 | TGTGCCAGCAGCCCCATTCGGCAAGAGACCCAGTACTTC | CASSPIRQETQYF
TRBJ2-1 | - | TRBD2 | TRBV6-1 | TGTGCCAGCAGTAGCGGGAGGGGCTCCTACAATGAGCAGTTCTTC | CASSSGRGSYNEQFF
TRBJ2-3 | - | TRBD2 | TRBV6-5 | TGTGCCAGCAGTTACGGAGCGGGAGGGACAGATACGCAGTATTTT | CASSYGAGGTDTQYF